What follows describes a single T cell receptor beta chain. This clonotype was seen a handful of times. Its specific antigen is unknown. No much larger clone is present one base from it, and per-base qualities are unavailable. These data originate in a study of T and B cells in COVID-19 patients (TCRdb year 2020). Concerning the study at large: Using TRB and IGH repertoire sequencing of peripheral blood, the study characterized adaptive immunity in COVID-19 patients who had active infection or had recovered. The recovered cohort had a median age of around 30 years, compared with 55 to 85 years in the active-infection cohort. Comorbidities linked to unfavorable COVID-19 outcome were present in nine tenths of the roughly 20 patients in the active-infection cohort. Of the approximately 20 patients in the active-infection cohort, 12 were critically ill and needed mechanical ventilation or ECMO. Because samples were available both during active disease and after recovery, a couple of patients were counted in both the recovered and the active cohorts. A recovered cohort included more than 15 patients who provided fewer than 25 samples, and most of these patients had mild to moderate COVID-19 treated on an outpatient basis. The repository of TCR and BCR sequences included 55 to 75 time points from 37 patients, and more than 7 million TCR sequences were analysed. An age-matched reference group of roughly 38 healthy donors negative for COVID-19 antibodies served as the comparison for repertoire analyses. Up to about 10 follow-up blood samples were collected per patient, with some samples spanning different disease stages in the same individual.

Sequenced using an Illumina MiSeq. Multiplex PCR with BIOMED2 TRB-A/B primer pools was used to amplify the TRB rearrangements. Illumina-compatible adapters and 7-nucleotide sample barcodes were attached to the amplicons through two consecutive PCRs. Phusion HS II polymerase was used for all library PCRs. The amplicons were purified from gel with the NucleoSpin Gel and PCR Clean-up kit, measured on Qubit, and then pooled at roughly 3.7 nM. Before Illumina next-generation sequencing, the quality of the amplicon pool was assessed on an Agilent 2100 Bioanalyzer. In the original analysis: Annotation of TRB rearrangements was performed with MiXCR 3.0.8 using the default MiXCR reference library. Non-productive reads and sequences with fewer than 2 reads were excluded, and each unique CDR3 nucleotide sequence counted as one clone. R 3.5.1 was used to calculate clonality, diversity, richness and V-J gene usage. GLIPH2 was used to cluster TCRs based on CDR3 similarity, and OLGA was used to calculate the generation probabilities. Only GLIPH2 clusters with at least four unique TCR clonotypes present in at least three individuals were retained. TCRdb's own reprocessing of the public reads used fastp at Q25 and MiXCR and kept productive beta chains. Every distinct CDR3 protein forms one entry, paired with its most common genes and DNA. TCRdb's processing, not the authors', yielded these V and J calls. The sample table holds some 15,000 distinct CDR3 sequences, of which roughly 31% were seen once. Over 1% of the sample belongs to the ten largest clones.

TRB repertoires were amplified from roughly 250-500 ng of genomic DNA extracted from blood. What the research found in general, with its limitations: It was stated that prospective validation of the reported TCR clusters was required before the clusters could be put to clinical use. A total of around 2,500 TCR clusters were exclusive to the recovered cohort, and some 29 of those clusters were low-pGen clusters. The cohort was judged too small for assessing how HLA contributes to COVID-19 susceptibility or severity. Few blood samples were available from mildly ill patients while symptoms were present or from severe cases at early time points. Specific T cell subsets (CD4+/Treg/CD8+) and sorted SARS-CoV-2-responsive or tetramer+ T cells had not yet been sequenced, and these experiments were ongoing. TRB repertoires were highly clonal in active COVID-19, whereas diversity and richness at recovery rose above healthy donor levels. Patients with COVID-19 were reported to show strongly skewed TRBV/TRBJ gene usage.

Trimming costs V 3 bases and J 4 bases, and their ends lie 16 bases apart. The CDR3 goes from the cysteine to the phenylalanine over 16 residues. The CDR3 DNA has 48 bases and is translated from base 1. CDR1 and CDR2, per the germline V gene (reference sequence), are SGHNT and YYREEE. Sequencing used blood. The sequence derives from a human donor who had recovered from COVID-19. Here the chain combines TRBV5-4 and TRBJ1-4; the D gene is unclear. The CDR3 reads as follows: CASSSSTSGNNEKLFF. The bases read TGTGCCAGCAGCTCCTCCACCTCAGGAAATAATGAAAAACTGTTTTTT.